This T cell receptor (beta chain) was sequenced for a study of blood T cell repertoires in COVID-19. The wider study: COVID-19 samples collected from the United States, Italy and Spain covered acute and convalescent phases. The analysed material was cDNA or gDNA that came from T cells, B-cell-depleted T cells, or PBMCs.

V dropped 4 bases and J dropped 5; count of bases not matched to a gene: 10. The germline V gene has CDR1 MNHEY and CDR2 SVGEGT. The CDR3 loop spans 16 amino acids. Methods used by the authors: For nucleated cells, counts were estimated from reference gene primer amplification. Sequencing was performed with immunoSEQ multiplex PCR; in TCRdb, only in-frame clones are kept and a portion is missing. The D gene and trimming were derived from the DNA, and the V and J assignments and clone size from that table. The sample contains 25,000 to 35,000 clones, about 91% of which appear only once. Sequencing input: peripheral blood. The chain couples TRBV6-2 or TRBV6-3 to TRBJ1-4; 7 positions agree with TRBD1. The TCR sequence derives from a human donor with active COVID-19. The donor label of this sample is uncertain. The CDR3 DNA reads TGTGCCAGCAGTTTCTTCTTCGGGACAGTAAATGAAAAACTGTTTTTT. As protein: CASSFFFGTVNEKLFF.